This T cell receptor beta chain was sequenced in a study of T cells expressing NK-cell markers. Study summary: Seven sequenced donors out of eight were HCMV-seropositive, one seronegative.

Per the germline V gene, CDR1 is KGHSH and CDR2 is LQKENI. This CDR3 region has 13 residues. One entry per CDR3 protein, without DNA, is what TCRdb gives after re-calling the 5' RACE reads. There are fewer than 300,000 distinct CDR3 sequences in the sample, with 3.5% to 5% held by the top ten. The sample taken for sequencing was blood T cells: a sorted CD56 or NKG2C T cell subset, CD4+ or CD8+ T cells, or bulk PBMC T cells (not recorded which). The gene calls are TRBV18 and TRBJ1-1; TCRdb selects TRBD1, and the lack of DNA leaves this call unchecked. This clonotype originated in a woman between 18 and 75 years old in good health. CDR3 sequence reads: CASSPQGGTEAFF.